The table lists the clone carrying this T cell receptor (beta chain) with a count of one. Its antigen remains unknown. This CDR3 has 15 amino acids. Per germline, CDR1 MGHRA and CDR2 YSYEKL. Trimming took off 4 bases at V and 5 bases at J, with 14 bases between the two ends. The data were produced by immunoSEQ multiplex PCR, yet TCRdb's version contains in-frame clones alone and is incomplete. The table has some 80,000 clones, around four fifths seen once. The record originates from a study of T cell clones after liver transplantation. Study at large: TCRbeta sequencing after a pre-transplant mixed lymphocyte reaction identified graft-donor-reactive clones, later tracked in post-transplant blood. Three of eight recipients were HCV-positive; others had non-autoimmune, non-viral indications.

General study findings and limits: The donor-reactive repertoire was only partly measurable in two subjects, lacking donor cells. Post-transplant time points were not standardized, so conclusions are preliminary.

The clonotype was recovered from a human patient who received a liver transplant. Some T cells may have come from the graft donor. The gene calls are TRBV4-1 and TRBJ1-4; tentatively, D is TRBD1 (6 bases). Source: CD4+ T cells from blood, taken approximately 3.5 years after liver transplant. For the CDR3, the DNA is TGCGCCAGCAGCCGCGGACAGCGAGTAAATGAAAAACTGTTTTTT. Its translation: CASSRGQRVNEKLFF.